The rows below give T cell receptor beta chains drawn from one sample of a study of blood T cell repertoires in COVID-19. Produced via immunoSEQ multiplex PCR; TCRdb's table is partial and in-frame only. This table holds tens of thousands of clones, about 80% found once. The sequenced sample was peripheral blood. The origin of the receptors is a human donor in a cohort sampled during active COVID-19. Both conserved end residues are part of each CDR3. The order of the fields is J gene, clone size, D gene, V gene, CDR3 protein, CDR3 DNA. The D gene is left open where the match is weak. Rows give clone size only sometimes, using once, few, many, or a class for an expanded clone.

j_call: TRBJ2-5
clone_size: .
d_call: .
v_call: TRBV7-3
cdr3_aa: CASSHMGGETQYF
cdr3_nt: TGTGCCAGCAGTCACATGGGGGGAGAGACCCAGTACTTC

j_call: TRBJ1-4
clone_size: .
d_call: TRBD1
v_call: TRBV15
cdr3_aa: CATSRDTGGANEKLFF
cdr3_nt: TGTGCCACCAGCAGAGATACAGGGGGAGCTAATGAAAAACTGTTTTTT

j_call: TRBJ2-1
clone_size: .
d_call: TRBD2
v_call: TRBV29-1
cdr3_aa: CSVEAGLAGGLAYNEQFF
cdr3_nt: TGCAGCGTTGAAGCTGGACTAGCGGGAGGACTCGCCTACAATGAGCAGTTCTTC

j_call: TRBJ2-1
clone_size: .
d_call: TRBD2
v_call: TRBV19
cdr3_aa: CASSIQAGGVGEQFF
cdr3_nt: TGTGCCAGTAGTATTCAAGCGGGAGGGGTAGGGGAGCAGTTCTTC

j_call: TRBJ2-7
clone_size: .
d_call: .
v_call: TRBV21-1
cdr3_aa: CASSRDRTYEQYF
cdr3_nt: TGTGCCAGCAGCCGGGACAGGACCTACGAGCAGTACTTC

j_call: TRBJ2-3
clone_size: .
d_call: TRBD2
v_call: TRBV7-3
cdr3_aa: CASSRRAGGTSTDTQYF
cdr3_nt: TGTGCCAGCAGCCGGAGAGCGGGAGGGACTAGCACAGATACGCAGTATTTT

j_call: TRBJ2-6
clone_size: .
d_call: .
v_call: TRBV5-4
cdr3_aa: CASRLSGANVLTF
cdr3_nt: TGTGCCAGCAGACTCTCTGGGGCCAACGTCCTGACTTTC

j_call: TRBJ1-2
clone_size: few
d_call: .
v_call: TRBV7-2
cdr3_aa: CASSPTPLGGNRDNYGYTF
cdr3_nt: TGTGCCAGCAGCCCAACCCCACTTGGTGGGAACAGGGATAACTATGGCTACACCTTC

j_call: TRBJ1-4
clone_size: .
d_call: .
v_call: TRBV9
cdr3_aa: CASSGANEKLFF
cdr3_nt: TGTGCCAGCAGCGGAGCTAATGAAAAACTGTTTTTT

j_call: TRBJ2-1
clone_size: .
d_call: TRBD2
v_call: TRBV19
cdr3_aa: CASSIRGGRSYNEQFF
cdr3_nt: TGTGCCAGTAGTATTCGCGGGGGGCGGTCCTACAATGAGCAGTTCTTC

j_call: TRBJ2-2
clone_size: .
d_call: .
v_call: TRBV7-8
cdr3_aa: CASSPEGSNTGELFF
cdr3_nt: TGTGCCAGCAGCCCCGAGGGCAGTAACACCGGGGAGCTGTTTTTT

j_call: TRBJ2-7
clone_size: .
d_call: .
v_call: TRBV28
cdr3_aa: CASSLLESDYSYEQYF
cdr3_nt: TGTGCCAGCAGTTTACTAGAGTCGGACTACTCCTACGAGCAGTACTTC

j_call: TRBJ1-1
clone_size: .
d_call: TRBD1
v_call: TRBV7-3
cdr3_aa: CASSLTQGATEAFF
cdr3_nt: TGTGCCAGCAGCTTAACGCAGGGGGCCACTGAAGCTTTCTTT

j_call: TRBJ1-3
clone_size: .
d_call: TRBD1
v_call: TRBV9
cdr3_aa: CASSVGGTGSNTIYF
cdr3_nt: TGTGCCAGCAGCGTCGGAGGGACAGGGAGTAACACCATATATTTT

j_call: TRBJ1-5
clone_size: .
d_call: TRBD1
v_call: TRBV30
cdr3_aa: CAWSHGTGGTSNQPQHF
cdr3_nt: TGTGCCTGGAGTCACGGGACAGGGGGAACGAGCAATCAGCCCCAGCATTTT

j_call: TRBJ2-1
clone_size: .
d_call: TRBD1
v_call: TRBV2
cdr3_aa: CASSEDRGGSHEQFF
cdr3_nt: TGTGCCAGCAGTGAAGACAGGGGTGGGAGCCATGAGCAGTTCTTC

j_call: TRBJ2-2
clone_size: once
d_call: TRBD1
v_call: TRBV2
cdr3_aa: CASSDRGYTGELFF
cdr3_nt: TGTGCCAGCAGTGACAGGGGGTACACCGGGGAGCTGTTTTTT